This T cell receptor beta chain was sequenced for a study of control samples from healthy donors and cancer patients. With 4 bases clipped from V and 5 bases from J, the junction kept 2 bases outside the gene matches. The CDR3 covers 14 residues. CDR1 and CDR2 from the germline V gene are SNHLY and FYNNEI. TCRdb's copy holds only in-frame clones and misses some; the assay was immunoSEQ multiplex PCR. The table has around 94,000 clones, roughly nine tenths seen once. Sample: blood. The chain employs TRBV2 and TRBJ2-2; 9 bases agree with TRBD2. This clonotype originated in a woman aged 18-29 years in good health. The CDR3 here is CASSGAGGTGELFF. As DNA, the CDR3 is TGTGCCAGCAGTGGGGCGGGAGGGACCGGGGAGCTGTTTTTT.